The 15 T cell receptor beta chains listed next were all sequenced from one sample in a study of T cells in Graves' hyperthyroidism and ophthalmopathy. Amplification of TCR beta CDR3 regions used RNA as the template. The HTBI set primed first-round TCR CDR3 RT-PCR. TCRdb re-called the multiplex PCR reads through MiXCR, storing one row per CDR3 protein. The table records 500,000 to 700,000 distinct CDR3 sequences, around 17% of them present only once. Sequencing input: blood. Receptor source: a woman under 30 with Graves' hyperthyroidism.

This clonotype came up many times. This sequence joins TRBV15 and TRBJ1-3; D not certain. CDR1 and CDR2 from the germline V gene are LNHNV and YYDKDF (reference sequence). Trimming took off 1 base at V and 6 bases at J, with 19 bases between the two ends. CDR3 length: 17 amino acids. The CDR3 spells CATSRGPAGSSENTIYF. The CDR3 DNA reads TGTGCCACCAGCAGAGGTCCGGCAGGTTCGTCCGAAAACACCATATATTTT.

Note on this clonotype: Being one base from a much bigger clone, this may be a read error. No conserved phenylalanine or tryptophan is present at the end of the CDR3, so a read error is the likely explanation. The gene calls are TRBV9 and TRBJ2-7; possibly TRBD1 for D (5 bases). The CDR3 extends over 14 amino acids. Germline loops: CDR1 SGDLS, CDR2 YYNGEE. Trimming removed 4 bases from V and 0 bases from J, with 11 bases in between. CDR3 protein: CASSFQGSSYEQYS. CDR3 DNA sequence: TGTGCCAGCAGCTTCCAGGGAAGCTCCTACGAGCAGTACTCC.

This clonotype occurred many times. CDR3 in DNA: TGTGCCAGCAGCTTAGTGGGGTTGGAGACCCCATACAATGAGCAGTTCTTC. Protein: CASSLVGLETPYNEQFF. The rearrangement joins TRBV7-9 to TRBJ2-1; D gene uncertain. The germline V and J ends were trimmed by 1 base and 4 bases, with 17 bases remaining between them. The V gene's germline CDR1 is SEHNR and CDR2 FQNEAQ (reference sequence). The CDR3 contains 17 residues.

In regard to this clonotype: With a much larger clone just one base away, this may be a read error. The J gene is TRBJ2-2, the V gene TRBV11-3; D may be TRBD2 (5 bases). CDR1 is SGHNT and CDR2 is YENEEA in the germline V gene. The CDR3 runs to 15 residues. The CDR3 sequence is CASSLGGRNTGELSF. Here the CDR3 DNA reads TGTGCCAGCAGCTTAGGGGGTCGAAACACCGGGGAGCTGTCTTTT.

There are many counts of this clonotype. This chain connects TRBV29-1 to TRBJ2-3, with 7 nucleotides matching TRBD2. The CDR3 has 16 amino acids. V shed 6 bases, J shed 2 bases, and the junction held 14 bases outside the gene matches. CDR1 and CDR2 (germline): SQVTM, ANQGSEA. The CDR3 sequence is CSVGPRGGSPTDTQYF. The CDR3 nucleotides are TGCAGCGTCGGCCCCCGGGGAGGGAGCCCCACAGATACGCAGTATTTT.

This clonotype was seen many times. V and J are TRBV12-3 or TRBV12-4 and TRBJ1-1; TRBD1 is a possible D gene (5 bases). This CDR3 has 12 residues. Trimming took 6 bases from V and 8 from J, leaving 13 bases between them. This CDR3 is CASRNRFPEAFF. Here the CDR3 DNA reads TGTGCCAGCAGAAACAGGTTCCCGGAAGCTTTCTTT.

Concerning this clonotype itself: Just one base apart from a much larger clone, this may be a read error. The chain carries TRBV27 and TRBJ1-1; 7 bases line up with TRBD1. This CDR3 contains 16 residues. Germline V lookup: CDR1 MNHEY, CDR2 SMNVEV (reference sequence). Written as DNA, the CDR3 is TGTGCCAGCAGTTTGAGGGGGCAAGCGGGGAACTCTGAAGCTTTCTTT. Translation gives CASSLRGQAGNSEAFF.

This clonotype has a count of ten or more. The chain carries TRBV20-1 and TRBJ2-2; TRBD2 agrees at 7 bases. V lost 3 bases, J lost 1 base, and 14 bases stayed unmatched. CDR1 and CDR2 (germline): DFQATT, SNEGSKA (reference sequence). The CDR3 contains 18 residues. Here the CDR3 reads CSARGLRMGRGNTGELFF. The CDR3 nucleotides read TGCAGTGCTAGGGGGCTAAGGATGGGGAGGGGGAACACCGGGGAGCTGTTTTTT.

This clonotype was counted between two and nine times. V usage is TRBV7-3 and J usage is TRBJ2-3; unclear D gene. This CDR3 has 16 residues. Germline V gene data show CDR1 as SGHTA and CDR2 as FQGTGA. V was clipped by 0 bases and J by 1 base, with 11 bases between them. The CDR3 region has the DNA TGTGCCAGCAGCTTAACGGCCCCGTCTGGCACAGATACGCAGTATTTT. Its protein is CASSLTAPSGTDTQYF.

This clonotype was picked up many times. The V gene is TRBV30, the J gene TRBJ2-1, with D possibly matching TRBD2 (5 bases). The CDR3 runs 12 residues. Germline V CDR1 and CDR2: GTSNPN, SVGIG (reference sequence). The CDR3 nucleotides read TGTGCGAGGAGGAGCTCCTACAATGAGCAGTTCTTC. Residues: CARRSSYNEQFF.

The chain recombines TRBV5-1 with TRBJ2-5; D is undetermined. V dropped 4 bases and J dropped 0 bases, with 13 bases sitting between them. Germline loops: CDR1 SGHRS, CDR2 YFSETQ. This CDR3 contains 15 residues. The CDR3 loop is CASSRSKRNQETQYF. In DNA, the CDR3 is TGCGCCAGCAGCCGCAGCAAGAGGAACCAAGAGACCCAGTACTTC.

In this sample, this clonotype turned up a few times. The chain's CDR3 is CSAGAGWEETQYF. Here the CDR3 DNA reads TGCAGTGCGGGAGCGGGATGGGAAGAGACCCAGTACTTC. The chain is built from TRBV20-1 and TRBJ2-5; TRBD2 matches 7 bases. Germline CDR1 reads DFQATT; CDR2 reads SNEGSKA (reference sequence). The CDR3 is 13 residues long. V shed 6 bases, J shed 3 bases, and the junction held 7 bases outside the gene matches.

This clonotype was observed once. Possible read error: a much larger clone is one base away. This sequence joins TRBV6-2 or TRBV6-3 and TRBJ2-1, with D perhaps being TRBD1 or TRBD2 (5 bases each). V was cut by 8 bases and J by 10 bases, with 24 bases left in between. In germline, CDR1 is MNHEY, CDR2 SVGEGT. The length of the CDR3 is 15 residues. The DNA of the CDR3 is TGTGCCAGCGCCTCAATAAGGGACCCCGGGGACGAGCAGTTCTTC. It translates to CASASIRDPGDEQFF.

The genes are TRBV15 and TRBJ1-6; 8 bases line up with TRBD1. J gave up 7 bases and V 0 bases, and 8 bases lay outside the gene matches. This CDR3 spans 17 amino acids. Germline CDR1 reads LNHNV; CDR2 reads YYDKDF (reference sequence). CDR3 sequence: CATSRDIWGQENSPLHF. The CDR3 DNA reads TGTGCCACCAGCAGAGATATATGGGGACAGGAAAATTCACCCCTCCACTTT. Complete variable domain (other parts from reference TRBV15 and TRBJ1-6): DAMVIQNPRYQVTQFGKPVTLSCSQTLNHNVMYWYQQKSSQAPKLLFHYYDKDFNNEADTPDNFQSRRPNTSFCFLDIRSPGLGDTAMYLCATSRDIWGQENSPLHFGNGTRLTVT.

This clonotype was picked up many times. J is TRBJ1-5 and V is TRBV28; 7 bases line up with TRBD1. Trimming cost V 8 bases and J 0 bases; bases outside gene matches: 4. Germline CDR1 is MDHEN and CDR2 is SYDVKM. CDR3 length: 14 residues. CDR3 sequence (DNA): TGTGCCAGCCGAACAGGGGTTAGCAATCAGCCCCAGCATTTT. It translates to CASRTGVSNQPQHF.